The sequence of this TCR beta chain was determined in a study of blood T cell repertoires in COVID-19. Turning to the study itself: Collection of acute and convalescent COVID-19 samples took place in the United States, Italy and Spain. From T cells, B-cell-depleted T cells, or PBMCs came the material, which was cDNA or gDNA.

Only a few counts were recorded for this clone. CDR3 length equals 14 residues. CDR1 is LNHDA and CDR2 is SQIVND in the germline V gene (reference sequence). With V trimmed by 9 bases and J by 10 bases, 12 bases remained unmatched. In the source study's methods: For nucleated cells, counts were estimated from reference gene primer amplification. Using immunoSEQ multiplex PCR, the repertoire was profiled, and TCRdb retains in-frame clones only, with some absent. V and J calls and clone size are as listed in that table; D and trimming were resolved from the DNA. The sample has fewer than 70,000 clones; around 80% are singletons.

The rearrangement uses TRBV19 and TRBJ1-6; 7 positions match TRBD1. Sequencing was performed on peripheral blood. The sequence derives from a human donor in a cohort sampled during active COVID-19. The CDR3 is CASLKTGKRSPLHF. The CDR3 DNA reads TGTGCCAGCCTGAAGACAGGGAAACGGTCACCCCTCCACTTT.